This T cell receptor beta chain emerged from a study of PD-1 blockade in classical Hodgkin lymphoma (dated by TCRdb to 2019 to 2021). Turning to the overall study: Nivolumab dosing was 3 mg/kg intravenously every 2 weeks, continuing until either disease progression or unacceptable toxicity. The study used CyTOF and TCR beta sequencing to define a peripheral blood immune signature of response to PD-1 blockade in classical Hodgkin lymphoma. General conclusions and limits of the study: CD4+ but not CD8+ TCR diversity rose significantly by C4D1 (p=0.0027 vs p=0.16), most apparent in complete responders (p=0.02). Trial patients with a complete response had baseline diversity similar to that of newly diagnosed patients, while partial responders and progressors had significantly lower diversity. Only a single clinical trial cohort was studied, and what caused the repertoire differences, possibly disease activity or prior therapy, remained undefined. Baseline TCR diversity was reported as lower in newly diagnosed patients than in healthy donors, and lower still in relapsed/refractory patients. Lower diversity was seen in patients whose nivolumab began less than 1 year after ASCT, and these patients were left out of later analyses so that immune reconstitution would not confound the results.

Comment on this clone: Its antigen remains undetermined. Base qualities were left out, and no much larger clone turns up one base away.

The Qiagen DNeasy kit was used to extract genomic DNA both from unsorted PBMCs and from the negatively selected CD4+ and CD8+ fractions. TCR beta CDR3 regions were subjected to amplification by immunoSEQ multiplex PCR with primers that anneal to V and J segments. Amplification bias was minimized using a synthetic immune receptor repertoire, and residual bias was removed computationally after sequencing. The original pipeline was this. Custom Python scripts were used to quantify repertoire diversity as the Shannon entropy index. Unsorted, CD4+ and CD8+ repertoires were analyzed separately, except for combined analyses in which CD4+ and CD8+ sequences were merged in silico. A clone was considered expanded if an increase in frequency of at least 2-fold after treatment relative to C1D1 was found, and a pseudocount of 0.5 was applied to clones undetected at baseline. Clones with 0 or 1 copy at C1D1 were defined as singleton clones, while clones with 2 or more copies were defined as non-singleton clones. Clones expanded in unsorted samples were labelled as CD4+, CD8+ or unknown by matching protein sequences in sorted samples from the same patient. Wilcoxon tests were applied to paired samples to test diversity changes from C1D1 to C4D1. Not all clones reach the TCRdb copy of this immuneACCESS table, which keeps in-frame sequences only. Checked studies attribute under half of the gap to unresolved V genes and leave the rest unexplained. V, J and clone size are those of that table, while D and trimming were read from the DNA. The sample records fewer than 9,000 clones, 78% of which are singletons. The biggest ten clones account for over 40% of the sample.

Explained via the paper, the time point label denotes: cycle 4 day 1 (C4D1), after five to seven weeks of nivolumab. Relapse after autologous stem cell transplantation had occurred in all trial patients, and cohorts A, B and C were distinguished by prior brentuximab vedotin exposure. The trial cohort was composed of 55 to 65 patients with relapsed/refractory classical Hodgkin lymphoma, for whom complete response, partial response or progressive disease was recorded as best overall response. In the multi-cohort phase II CheckMate 205 trial, trial patients received single-agent nivolumab. An independent review committee assessed best overall response by applying the 2007 International Working Group response criteria. Trial PBMCs were collected just before the start of nivolumab (C1D1) and during therapy at cycle 2 day 1 and cycle 4 day 1. Peripheral blood was collected in 8 mL Vacutainer Cell Preparation Tubes, from which PBMCs were isolated by centrifugation and then cryopreserved.

Based on the germline V gene, the CDR1 and CDR2 sequences are SGDLS and YYNGEE. The V end loses 0 bases and the J end loses 4 bases, and a stretch of 19 bases separates them. The CDR3 measures 17 amino acids from cysteine to phenylalanine. Only the CDR3 DNA is retained, 51 bases long and in frame from the first base. The material sequenced was peripheral blood mononuclear cells (PBMCs), taken before the fourth cycle of nivolumab. The clonotype originates from a human donor with classical Hodgkin lymphoma. The sequence is built from TRBV9 and TRBJ1-2, with a tentative D gene TRBD1 over 5 matching bases. Here is the DNA: TGTGCCAGCAGCGTAGTTAGGGTGGGGCGAGAGATCTATGGCTACACCTTC. This codes for CASSVVRVGREIYGYTF. The reference TRBV9 and TRBJ1-2 proteins fill in what lies around the CDR3, so the full variable domain reads DSGVTQTPKHLITATGQRVTLRCSPRSGDLSVYWYQQSLDQGLQFLIQYYNGEERAKGNILERFSAQQFPDLHSELNLSSLELGDSALYFCASSVVRVGREIYGYTFGSGTRLTVV.